Here is one T cell receptor beta chain with its context. Antigen specificity is unknown. CDR3 size: 14 residues. The V end lost 6 bases, the J end lost 2 bases, and 17 bases lay between the germline ends. Germline V gene sequence: CDR1 SQVTM, CDR2 ANQGSEA. This entry comes from a study of beta chain features in type 1 diabetes. General observations from the study: People with Type 1 diabetes carried modestly yet significantly shorter TCRB CDR3s in all four CD4+ subsets. TCRB repertoires of naive, central memory and Treg cells appeared more similar among patients than among healthy donors.

TCRB transcripts that were expressed got sequenced, as all of the isolated RNA had been reverse transcribed. Only in-frame clones appear in the TCRdb table, and some are missing; sequencing was by immunoSEQ multiplex PCR. The repertoire has 600,000 or so clones, 9.5% to 15% of them found once; the top ten carry more than 0.1%. V usage is TRBV29-1 and J usage is TRBJ2-7; D possibly corresponds to TRBD1 (7 bases). The receptor's source is a man aged 25-45 years with type 1 diabetes. Input material: naive CD4+ T cells from blood. The CDR3 region has the DNA TGCAGCGTGCTCGACCAGGGGGGCACCTACGAGCAGTACTTC. The encoded protein is CSVLDQGGTYEQYF.